The sequence of this T cell receptor (beta chain) was determined in a study of T cell responses to AZD1222 COVID-19 vaccine. Study-wide findings and caveats: Females made up more of the donors, who were largely white British, and clonal diversity may have come out too low.

The V and J ends lost 5 bases and 11 bases respectively, with 10 bases between them. The CDR3 runs 11 residues. Germline values: CDR1 MNHEY, CDR2 SVGEGT. As for this clone: Its target is unknown.

Clones were read by immunoSEQ multiplex PCR, and TCRdb kept only the in-frame ones, dropping some. The sample records approximately 150,000 clones, roughly 88% being singletons. The receptor's source is an adult who received the MenACWY meningococcal vaccine as a control. Source: peripheral blood, taken 28 days after the second dose of the MenACWY control vaccine. J is TRBJ2-1 and V is TRBV6-2 or TRBV6-3; TRBD2 is a possible D gene (6 bases). CDR3 residues: CASSAGTQQFF. The CDR3 coding sequence is TGTGCCAGCAGTGCTGGGACTCAGCAGTTCTTC.